Detailed here is one TCR beta chain. This sample was included in a study of blood T cells in healthy people across ages. Donors were healthy Caucasian individuals from Russia aged roughly 6 to 95. Approximately 10 milliliters of peripheral blood were drawn from each donor into EDTA-treated tubes. Extraction of total RNA produced a minimum of 6 micrograms from each sample. From germline, CDR1 is DFQATT and CDR2 SNEGSKA (reference sequence). This CDR3 has 15 amino acids. The V end was cut by 6 bases, the J end by 2 bases, with 20 bases between. Next came a second PCR, run for roughly 6 to 11 cycles, which used a sample-barcoded 5' primer along with a J-beta primer mix. In TCRdb, the 5' RACE reads were re-called with MiXCR into one record per CDR3 protein. The table records some 1.5 million distinct CDR3 sequences, 35% to 45% of them present only once.

Specimen: blood. The V gene is TRBV20-1, the J gene TRBJ2-7; D is unclear. The sequence was collected from a woman between 18 and 29 years old in good health. In DNA, the CDR3 is TGCAGTGCCTCTCGACCCTTGACTGTCACCTACGAGCAGTACTTC. Protein sequence: CSASRPLTVTYEQYF.